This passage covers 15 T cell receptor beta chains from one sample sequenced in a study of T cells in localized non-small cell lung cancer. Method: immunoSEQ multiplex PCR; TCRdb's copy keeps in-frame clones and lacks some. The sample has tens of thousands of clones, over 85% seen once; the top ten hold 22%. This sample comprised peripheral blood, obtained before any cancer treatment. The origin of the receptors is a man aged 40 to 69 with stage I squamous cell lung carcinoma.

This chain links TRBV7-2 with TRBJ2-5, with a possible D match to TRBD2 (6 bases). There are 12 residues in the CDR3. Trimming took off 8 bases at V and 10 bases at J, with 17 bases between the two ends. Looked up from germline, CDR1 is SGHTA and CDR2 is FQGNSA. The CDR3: CASAWAGSDQYF. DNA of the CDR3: TGTGCCAGCGCATGGGCGGGGTCAGACCAGTACTTC.

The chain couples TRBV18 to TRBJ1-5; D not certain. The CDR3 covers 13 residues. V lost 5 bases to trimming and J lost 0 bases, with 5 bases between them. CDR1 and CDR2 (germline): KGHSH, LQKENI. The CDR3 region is CASSISSNQPQHF. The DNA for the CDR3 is TGTGCCAGCTCAATCAGTAGCAATCAGCCCCAGCATTTT.

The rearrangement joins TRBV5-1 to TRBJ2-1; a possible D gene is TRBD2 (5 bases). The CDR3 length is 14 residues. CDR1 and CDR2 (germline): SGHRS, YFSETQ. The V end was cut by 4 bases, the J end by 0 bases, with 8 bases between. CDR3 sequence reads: CASSGGGSYNEQFF. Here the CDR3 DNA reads TGCGCCAGCAGCGGAGGTGGCTCCTACAATGAGCAGTTCTTC.

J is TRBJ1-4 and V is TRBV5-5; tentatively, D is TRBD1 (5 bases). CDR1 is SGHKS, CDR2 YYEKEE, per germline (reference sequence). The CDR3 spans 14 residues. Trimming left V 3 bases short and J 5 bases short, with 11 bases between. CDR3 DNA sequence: TGTGCCAGCAGCTGGGGACCGAGCAATGAAAAACTGTTTTTT. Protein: CASSWGPSNEKLFF.

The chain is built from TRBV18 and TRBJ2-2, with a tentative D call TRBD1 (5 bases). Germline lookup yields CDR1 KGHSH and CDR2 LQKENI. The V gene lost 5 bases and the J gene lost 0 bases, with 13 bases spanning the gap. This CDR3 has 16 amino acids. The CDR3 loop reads CASSKETGSNTGELFF. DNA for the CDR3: TGTGCCAGCTCAAAAGAAACAGGTTCGAACACCGGGGAGCTGTTTTTT. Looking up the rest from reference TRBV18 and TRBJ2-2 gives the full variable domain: NAGVMQNPRHLVRRRGQEARLRCSPMKGHSHVYWYRQLPEEGLKFMVYLQKENIIDESGMPKERFSAEFPKEGPSILRIQQVVRGDSAAYFCASSKETGSNTGELFFGEGSRLTVL.

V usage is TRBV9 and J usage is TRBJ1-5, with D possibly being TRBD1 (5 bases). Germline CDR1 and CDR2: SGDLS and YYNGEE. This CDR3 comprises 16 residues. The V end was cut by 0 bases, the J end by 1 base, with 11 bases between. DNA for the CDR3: TGTGCCAGCAGCGTAGGGGGGGACCGAAGCAATCAGCCCCAGCATTTT. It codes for CASSVGGDRSNQPQHF.

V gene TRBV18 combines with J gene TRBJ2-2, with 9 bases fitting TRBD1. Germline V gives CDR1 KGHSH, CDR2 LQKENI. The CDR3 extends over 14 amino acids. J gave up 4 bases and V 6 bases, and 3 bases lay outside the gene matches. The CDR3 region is CASSATGGTGELFF. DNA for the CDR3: TGTGCCAGCTCCGCGACAGGGGGCACCGGGGAGCTGTTTTTT.

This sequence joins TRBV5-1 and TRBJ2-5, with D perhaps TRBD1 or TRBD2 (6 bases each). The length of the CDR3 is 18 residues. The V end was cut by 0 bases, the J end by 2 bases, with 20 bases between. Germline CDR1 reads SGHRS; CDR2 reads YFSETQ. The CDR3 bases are TGCGCCAGCAGCTTGGGAAGGGGGGCTCCCCCTCCACAAGAGACCCAGTACTTC. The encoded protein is CASSLGRGAPPPQETQYF.

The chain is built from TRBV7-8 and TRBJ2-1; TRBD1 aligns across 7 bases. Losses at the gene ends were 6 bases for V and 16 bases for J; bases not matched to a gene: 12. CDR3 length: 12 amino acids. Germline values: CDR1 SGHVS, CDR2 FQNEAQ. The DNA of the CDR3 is TGTGCCAGCAGTTCTGGACAGGCGACGAAATTCTTC. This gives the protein CASSSGQATKFF.

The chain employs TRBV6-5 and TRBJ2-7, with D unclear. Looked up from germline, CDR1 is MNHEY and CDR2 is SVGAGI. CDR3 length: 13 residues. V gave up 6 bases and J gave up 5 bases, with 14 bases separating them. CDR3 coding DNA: TGTGCCAGCAGGCGGCCCCTGGGCCACGAGCAGTACTTC. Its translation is CASRRPLGHEQYF.

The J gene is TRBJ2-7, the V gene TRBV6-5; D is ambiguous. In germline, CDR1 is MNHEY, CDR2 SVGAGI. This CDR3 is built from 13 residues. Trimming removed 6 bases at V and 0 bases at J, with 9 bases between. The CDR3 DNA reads TGTGCCAGCAGGAGGCAGGCCTCCTACGAGCAGTACTTC. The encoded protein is CASRRQASYEQYF.

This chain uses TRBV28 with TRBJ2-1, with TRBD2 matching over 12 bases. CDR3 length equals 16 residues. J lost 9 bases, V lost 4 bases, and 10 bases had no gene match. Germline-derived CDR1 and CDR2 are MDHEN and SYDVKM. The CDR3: CASSSGTSGSLGEQFF. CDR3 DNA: TGTGCCAGCAGTTCGGGGACTAGCGGGTCCTTGGGTGAGCAGTTCTTC.

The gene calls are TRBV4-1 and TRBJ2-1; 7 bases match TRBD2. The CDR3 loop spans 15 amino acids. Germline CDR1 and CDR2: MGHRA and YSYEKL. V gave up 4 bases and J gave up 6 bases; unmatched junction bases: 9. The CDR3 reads CASSLTSGIRNEQFF. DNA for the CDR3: TGCGCCAGCAGCCTGACCAGCGGGATTCGCAATGAGCAGTTCTTC.

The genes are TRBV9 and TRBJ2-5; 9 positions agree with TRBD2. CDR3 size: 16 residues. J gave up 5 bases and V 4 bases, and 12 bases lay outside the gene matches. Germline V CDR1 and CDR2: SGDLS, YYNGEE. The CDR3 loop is CASSPWSSGSVETQYF. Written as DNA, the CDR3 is TGTGCCAGCAGCCCCTGGAGTAGCGGGAGCGTTGAGACCCAGTACTTC.

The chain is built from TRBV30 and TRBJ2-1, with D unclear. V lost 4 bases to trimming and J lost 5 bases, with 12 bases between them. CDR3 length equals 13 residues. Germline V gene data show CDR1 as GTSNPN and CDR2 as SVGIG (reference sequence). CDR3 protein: CAWILSSNNEQFF. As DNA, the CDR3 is TGTGCCTGGATTTTGAGCAGTAACAATGAGCAGTTCTTC.